These T cell receptor beta chains were read from a single sample in a study of regulatory T cells in long-lasting Graves disease. TCRdb called the multiplex PCR reads again in MiXCR, with one record for every CDR3 protein. Among a few hundred thousand distinct CDR3 sequences listed, roughly a fifth were seen once. The specimen was peripheral blood mononuclear cells (PBMCs), collected at new diagnosis, from a patient treated with antithyroid drugs. The receptors derive from a female donor with Graves disease. The CDR3 runs from the conserved cysteine through the conserved F or W. Fields, in order: V gene, clone size, J gene, D gene, CDR3 DNA, CDR3 protein. D genes are given only for firm matches. The size field is filled for only some rows; it gives once, few, many or a size class.

v_call: TRBV10-1
clone_size: many
j_call: TRBJ2-7
d_call: NA
cdr3_nt: TGCGCCAGCAGTGGGAGGGGGACCTTCTACGAGCAGTACTTC
cdr3_aa: CASSGRGTFYEQYF

v_call: TRBV18
clone_size: NA
j_call: TRBJ1-2
d_call: TRBD1
cdr3_nt: TGTGCCAGCTCACCACTTGGAGGGGGCCTCAATCTTGACTATGGCTACACCTTC
cdr3_aa: CASSPLGGGLNLDYGYTF

v_call: TRBV12-3/TRBV12-4
clone_size: NA
j_call: TRBJ2-7
d_call: TRBD2
cdr3_nt: TGTGCCAGCATACCGGGACTAGCGAGCTCCTACGAGCAGTACTTC
cdr3_aa: CASIPGLASSYEQYF

v_call: TRBV7-8
clone_size: many
j_call: TRBJ2-7
d_call: TRBD1
cdr3_nt: TGTGCCAGCAGCTTAAGAGACAGGGGCGGGTACGAGCAGTACTTC
cdr3_aa: CASSLRDRGGYEQYF

v_call: TRBV19
clone_size: few
j_call: TRBJ2-1
d_call: TRBD2
cdr3_nt: TGTGCCAGTAGTAGTAGGGAGGGGCGCTACAATGAGCAGTTCTTC
cdr3_aa: CASSSREGRYNEQFF

v_call: TRBV4-3
clone_size: many
j_call: TRBJ2-1
d_call: NA
cdr3_nt: TGCGCCAGCAGCCAATTACAACAAACCTACAATGAGCAGTTCTTC
cdr3_aa: CASSQLQQTYNEQFF

v_call: TRBV18
clone_size: many
j_call: TRBJ1-2
d_call: NA
cdr3_nt: TGTGCCAGCTCACCACCGGGGGGGCGAGGCTACACCTTC
cdr3_aa: CASSPPGGRGYTF

v_call: TRBV5-1
clone_size: NA
j_call: TRBJ1-1
d_call: NA
cdr3_nt: TGCGCCAGCAGCTTGAGTGGGCGGGAGGGTGAAGCTTTCTTT
cdr3_aa: CASSLSGREGEAFF

v_call: TRBV3-1
clone_size: NA
j_call: TRBJ2-5
d_call: TRBD1
cdr3_nt: TGTGCCAGCAGCCAAGGACAGGGGAGAGAGACCCAGTACTTC
cdr3_aa: CASSQGQGRETQYF

v_call: TRBV10-3
clone_size: many
j_call: TRBJ2-3
d_call: TRBD2
cdr3_nt: TGTGCCATCAGTGAGTCGGGGGGGGTGACAGATACGCAGTATTTT
cdr3_aa: CAISESGGVTDTQYF

v_call: TRBV19
clone_size: few
j_call: TRBJ1-6
d_call: TRBD1
cdr3_nt: TGTGCCAGTAGTACCCCGGACAGGAGCTCCTATAATTCACCCCTCCACTTT
cdr3_aa: CASSTPDRSSYNSPLHF

v_call: TRBV5-1
clone_size: many
j_call: TRBJ2-3
d_call: NA
cdr3_nt: TGCGCCAGCAGCTTGACTAGTGCAGATACGCAGTATTTT
cdr3_aa: CASSLTSADTQYF

v_call: TRBV7-2
clone_size: many
j_call: TRBJ2-1
d_call: NA
cdr3_nt: TGTGCCAGCAGCTTAGACCCCTCGCGGGAACCCTCCTTC
cdr3_aa: CASSLDPSREPSF

v_call: TRBV28
clone_size: NA
j_call: TRBJ1-1
d_call: NA
cdr3_nt: TGTGCCAGCAGTCCCGGAAGCCCCCGGGACACTGAAGCTTTCTTT
cdr3_aa: CASSPGSPRDTEAFF

v_call: TRBV12-3/TRBV12-4
clone_size: NA
j_call: TRBJ2-1
d_call: TRBD2
cdr3_nt: TGTGCCAGCAGCCACCCTAGCGGGGACCCTTCCTACAATGAGCAGTTCTTC
cdr3_aa: CASSHPSGDPSYNEQFF

v_call: TRBV5-5
clone_size: many
j_call: TRBJ2-1
d_call: TRBD2
cdr3_nt: TGTGCCAGCAGCTTGGGAAGCGGGACTACCTACAATGAGCAGTTCTTC
cdr3_aa: CASSLGSGTTYNEQFF

v_call: TRBV4-3
clone_size: few
j_call: TRBJ2-2
d_call: NA
cdr3_nt: TGCGCCAGCAGCCAACGCTGGGACCTAAACACCGGGGAGCTGTTTTTT
cdr3_aa: CASSQRWDLNTGELFF

v_call: TRBV9
clone_size: many
j_call: TRBJ1-4
d_call: NA
cdr3_nt: TGTGCCAGCAGCACAGACATCCCAACTAATGAAAAACTGTTTTTT
cdr3_aa: CASSTDIPTNEKLFF

v_call: TRBV29-1
clone_size: NA
j_call: TRBJ2-2
d_call: NA
cdr3_nt: TGCAGCGTGGGAGACACCGGGGAGCTGTTTTTT
cdr3_aa: CSVGDTGELFF

v_call: TRBV7-8
clone_size: many
j_call: TRBJ2-5
d_call: NA
cdr3_nt: TGTGCCAGCAGCCACCGAGCGGCCCAAGAGACCCAGTACTTC
cdr3_aa: CASSHRAAQETQYF

v_call: TRBV5-1
clone_size: many
j_call: TRBJ2-3
d_call: TRBD2
cdr3_nt: TGCGCCAGCAGCTTGGGGGCGGGAGGGCCAGCAGATACGCAGTATTTT
cdr3_aa: CASSLGAGGPADTQYF

v_call: TRBV18
clone_size: many
j_call: TRBJ2-5
d_call: NA
cdr3_nt: TGTGCCAGCTCACCACCGGTCCAGGAGCAAGAGACCCAGTACTTC
cdr3_aa: CASSPPVQEQETQYF

v_call: TRBV28
clone_size: many
j_call: TRBJ2-2
d_call: NA
cdr3_nt: TGTGCCAGCAGTAGGGGTCCGAACACCGGGGAGCTGTTTTTT
cdr3_aa: CASSRGPNTGELFF

v_call: TRBV5-1
clone_size: many
j_call: TRBJ2-3
d_call: TRBD2
cdr3_nt: TGCGCCAGCAGCACCCGGACTAGCGGGATAGATACGCAGTATTTT
cdr3_aa: CASSTRTSGIDTQYF

v_call: TRBV6-5
clone_size: many
j_call: TRBJ2-5
d_call: NA
cdr3_nt: TGTGCCAGCAGTTACTCGGGCGCGAAAAGTGCAGAGACCCAGTACTTC
cdr3_aa: CASSYSGAKSAETQYF

v_call: TRBV12-3/TRBV12-4
clone_size: NA
j_call: TRBJ2-5
d_call: NA
cdr3_nt: TGTGCCAGCACCGAAAGGGGGGGTTTAGAAGAGACCCAGTACTTC
cdr3_aa: CASTERGGLEETQYF

v_call: TRBV18
clone_size: many
j_call: TRBJ2-7
d_call: NA
cdr3_nt: TGTGCCAGCTCACGCCGACAGGCCACCTACGAGCAGTACTTC
cdr3_aa: CASSRRQATYEQYF

v_call: TRBV7-9
clone_size: NA
j_call: TRBJ1-1
d_call: TRBD1
cdr3_nt: TGTGCCAGCGGAGGACAGGCCCAATTCCTTGAAGCTTTCTTT
cdr3_aa: CASGGQAQFLEAFF

v_call: TRBV9
clone_size: NA
j_call: TRBJ2-3
d_call: TRBD2
cdr3_nt: TGTGCCAGCAGCCGGGGACTAGCGGGGACGGGACATACGCAGTATTTT
cdr3_aa: CASSRGLAGTGHTQYF

v_call: TRBV7-2
clone_size: many
j_call: TRBJ2-1
d_call: NA
cdr3_nt: TGTGCCAGCAGCTTAATTCTCGGTTACAATGAGCAGTTCTTC
cdr3_aa: CASSLILGYNEQFF

v_call: TRBV29-1
clone_size: many
j_call: TRBJ2-3
d_call: TRBD2
cdr3_nt: TGCAGCGTAACGCGGGGGGTGTCAGATACGCAGTATTTT
cdr3_aa: CSVTRGVSDTQYF

v_call: TRBV7-8
clone_size: many
j_call: TRBJ2-7
d_call: NA
cdr3_nt: TGTGCCAGCAGCTTAGCTTACGGGGGTCTCTACGAGCAGTACTTC
cdr3_aa: CASSLAYGGLYEQYF

v_call: TRBV28
clone_size: NA
j_call: TRBJ1-2
d_call: TRBD1
cdr3_nt: TGTGCCAGCAGAAGACAGGGAGGCGATGGCTACACCTTC
cdr3_aa: CASRRQGGDGYTF

v_call: TRBV7-2
clone_size: many
j_call: TRBJ2-1
d_call: TRBD1
cdr3_nt: TGTGCCAGCAGCTTAAGGGACAGGGGGTTCGATGAGCAGTTCTTC
cdr3_aa: CASSLRDRGFDEQFF

v_call: TRBV7-2
clone_size: NA
j_call: TRBJ2-3
d_call: NA
cdr3_nt: TGTGCCAGCAGCACCCAGGGATGGGCGGATACGCAGTATTTT
cdr3_aa: CASSTQGWADTQYF

v_call: TRBV6-2/TRBV6-3
clone_size: many
j_call: TRBJ2-2
d_call: NA
cdr3_nt: TGTGCCAGCAGTCTCGACGGGACCAGTATAAACACCGGGGAGCTGTTTTTT
cdr3_aa: CASSLDGTSINTGELFF

v_call: TRBV18
clone_size: many
j_call: TRBJ1-2
d_call: NA
cdr3_nt: TGTGCCAGCTCACCAGTTCGGCAGGGCAGCGGCTACACCTTC
cdr3_aa: CASSPVRQGSGYTF